The entry below describes one T cell receptor beta chain. Sequencing used immunoSEQ multiplex PCR; TCRdb keeps in-frame clones, though not all of them. Of about 120,000 clones in the sample, 85% were seen once. This specimen belongs to a study of blood T cell repertoires in COVID-19. Germline loops: CDR1 MDHEN, CDR2 SYDVKM. V shed 3 bases and J shed 2 bases, with 14 bases lying between them. The CDR3 is 16 residues long. Sequencing was carried out using peripheral blood. The genes are TRBV28 and TRBJ1-5; maybe TRBD1 (5 bases). The sequence derives from an elderly man with active or convalescent COVID-19. The CDR3 coding sequence is TGTGCCAGCAGTTTTCCCGGGGCGGGGCGCAATCAGCCCCAGCATTTT. As protein: CASSFPGAGRNQPQHF.